The 16 T cell receptor beta chains listed next were all sequenced from one sample in a study of blood T cell repertoires in COVID-19. Only in-frame clones appear in the TCRdb table, and some are missing; sequencing was by immunoSEQ multiplex PCR. This repertoire shows 250,000 to 300,000 clones, roughly 89% found once; its top ten account for approximately 9%. The sequencing input was PBMCs or T cells enriched from blood (not recorded which). The receptors here all came from a man aged 40-50 years who had recovered from COVID-19.

The gene calls are TRBV5-1 and TRBJ2-7; 8 bases fit TRBD1. Trimming took 4 bases from V and 3 from J; bases not matched to a gene: 9. CDR1 is SGHRS, CDR2 YFSETQ, per germline. CDR3 length equals 15 residues. CDR3 DNA: TGCGCCAGCAGCATGACACTCGGGACAGGCTACGAGCAGTACTTC. Residues: CASSMTLGTGYEQYF.

J is TRBJ2-7 and V is TRBV4-3; 7 bases map to TRBD1. Germline V gives CDR1 LGHNA, CDR2 YSLEER. CDR3 length equals 16 residues. Trimming removed 1 base from V and 2 bases from J; junction bases left unmatched: 8. The CDR3 sequence is CASSQAPGQTTYEQYF. The CDR3 nucleotides read TGCGCCAGCAGCCAAGCCCCGGGACAGACAACCTACGAGCAGTACTTC.

The chain is built from TRBV7-3 and TRBJ2-1, with 14 bases identical to TRBD2. The germline V gene has CDR1 SGHTA and CDR2 FQGTGA. The CDR3 is made up of 20 amino acids. Trimming took 5 bases from V and 3 from J; bases not matched to a gene: 15. The CDR3 bases are TGTGCCAGCAGCCCAGGACTAGCGGGGGGTCTGCTGTCCCACTACAATGAGCAGTTCTTC. Translation: CASSPGLAGGLLSHYNEQFF. The full variable domain, with the rest looked up from reference TRBV7-3 and TRBJ2-1, is GAGVSQTPSNKVTEKGKYVELRCDPISGHTALYWYRQSLGQGPEFLIYFQGTGAADDSGLPNDRFFAVRPEGSVSTLKIQRTERGDSAVYLCASSPGLAGGLLSHYNEQFFGPGTRLTVL.

The rearrangement uses TRBV19 and TRBJ1-1, with D maybe TRBD1 (5 bases). V lost 3 bases, J lost 4 bases, and 15 bases lay in between. Germline V gene data show CDR1 as LNHDA and CDR2 as SQIVND (reference sequence). The CDR3 is 15 amino acids. CDR3 DNA sequence: TGTGCCAGTAGTATTCAGCAGGGAACAAGCACTGAAGCTTTCTTT. Protein sequence: CASSIQQGTSTEAFF.

The J gene is TRBJ1-1, the V gene TRBV7-9; 8 positions match TRBD1. In germline, CDR1 is SEHNR, CDR2 FQNEAQ (reference sequence). The V and J ends lost 1 base and 5 bases, in that order; junction bases with no gene match: 6. The length of the CDR3 is 15 residues. CDR3 residues: CASSLGAGGSTEAFF. CDR3 nucleotide sequence: TGTGCCAGCAGCTTAGGGGCAGGGGGCTCTACTGAAGCTTTCTTT.

This clone turned up a few times. This chain links TRBV4-1 with TRBJ1-2, with D maybe TRBD1 (5 bases). Germline loops: CDR1 MGHRA, CDR2 YSYEKL. The CDR3 contains 14 residues. The germline V and J ends were trimmed by 3 bases and 3 bases, with 11 bases remaining between them. CDR3 sequence reads: CASSQATDYYGYTF. DNA of the CDR3: TGCGCCAGCAGCCAGGCGACAGATTACTATGGCTACACCTTC.

The chain carries TRBV7-9 and TRBJ1-5; TRBD1 aligns across 7 bases. Germline trimming cut 1 base from V and 3 bases from J; bases unmatched to any gene: 3. CDR1 and CDR2 (germline): SEHNR, FQNEAQ (reference sequence). The CDR3 extends over 15 amino acids. CDR3 bases: TGTGCCAGCAGCTTAGTTACAGGGGACAATCAGCCCCAGCATTTT. Translated, it gives CASSLVTGDNQPQHF.

V and J are TRBV28 and TRBJ2-7; 10 bases line up with TRBD1. Germline CDR1 reads MDHEN; CDR2 reads SYDVKM. With V trimmed by 3 bases and J by 1 base, 6 bases remained unmatched. The CDR3 extends over 16 amino acids. The CDR3 DNA is TGTGCCAGCAGTTTTACGAGGGGACAGGGGTCCTACGAGCAGTACTTC. This translates into CASSFTRGQGSYEQYF.

V is TRBV5-1 and J is TRBJ1-5; TRBD1 aligns across 8 bases. Germline values: CDR1 SGHRS, CDR2 YFSETQ. The trim removed 0 bases at V and 0 bases at J, leaving 8 bases unmatched. This CDR3 region has 18 residues. The CDR3, as DNA: TGCGCCAGCAGCTTGGTCGTGGACAGGGAGTATAGCAATCAGCCCCAGCATTTT. Translating it yields CASSLVVDREYSNQPQHF.

This chain links TRBV19 with TRBJ1-2; no definite D call. The CDR3 length is 14 residues. Germline values: CDR1 LNHDA, CDR2 SQIVND (reference sequence). V dropped 10 bases and J dropped 5 bases, with 20 bases sitting between them. The CDR3 protein is CATFFWGAGYGYTF. The CDR3 DNA reads TGTGCCACTTTCTTCTGGGGAGCGGGGTATGGCTACACCTTC. The whole variable domain, filled in from reference TRBV19 and TRBJ1-2, reads DGGITQSPKYLFRKEGQNVTLSCEQNLNHDAMYWYRQDPGQGLRLIYYSQIVNDFQKGDIAEGYSVSREKKESFPLTVTSAQKNPTAFYLCATFFWGAGYGYTFGSGTRLTVV.

CDR3 nucleotide sequence: TGTGCCTGGAGTGTACTCACCTCCACTGAAGCTTTCTTT. Its protein is CAWSVLTSTEAFF. The chain carries TRBV30 and TRBJ1-1; D is ambiguous. Germline CDR1 is GTSNPN and CDR2 is SVGIG (reference sequence). V was clipped by 0 bases and J by 4 bases, with 9 bases between them. CDR3 size: 13 residues.

The chain couples TRBV15 to TRBJ2-2; D perhaps matches TRBD2 (5 bases). The V gene lost 0 bases and the J gene lost 3 bases, with 8 bases spanning the gap. The CDR3 consists of 15 residues. Per germline, CDR1 LNHNV and CDR2 YYDKDF (reference sequence). CDR3 protein: CATSRDPSYTGELFF. CDR3 sequence (DNA): TGTGCCACCAGCAGAGACCCTAGCTACACCGGGGAGCTGTTTTTT.

The rearrangement joins TRBV20-1 to TRBJ1-1; D call uncertain. Per germline, CDR1 DFQATT and CDR2 SNEGSKA (reference sequence). The CDR3 extends over 13 amino acids. V was cut by 3 bases and J by 6 bases, with 14 bases left in between. CDR3 loop: CSASRPAGAEAFF. The CDR3 region has the DNA TGCAGTGCTAGTAGACCTGCGGGCGCTGAAGCTTTCTTT.

The rearrangement links TRBV12-3 or TRBV12-4 to TRBJ1-1, with D unclear. The V and J ends lost 3 bases and 1 base respectively, with 6 bases between them. This CDR3 region has 13 residues. CDR3 residues: CASSFNRNTEAFF. For the CDR3, the DNA is TGTGCCAGCAGTTTCAACAGGAACACTGAAGCTTTCTTT.

The rearrangement uses TRBV29-1 and TRBJ2-2; D may be TRBD2 (5 bases). CDR1 is SQVTM, CDR2 ANQGSEA, per germline. The CDR3 extends over 15 amino acids. V dropped 4 bases and J dropped 3 bases, with 15 bases sitting between them. The CDR3 loop reads CSVVPASPDTGELFF. The CDR3 DNA follows: TGCAGCGTTGTGCCGGCTAGCCCGGACACCGGGGAGCTGTTTTTT.

The chain employs TRBV5-4 and TRBJ2-1; 8 bases match TRBD1. Germline V gene sequence: CDR1 SGHNT, CDR2 YYREEE (reference sequence). The V gene end was trimmed by 5 bases and the J gene end by 8 bases; junction bases not matched to a gene: 9. The length of the CDR3 is 14 residues. The CDR3 region has the DNA TGTGCCAGCAGATCCGGACAGGGACGCGATGAGCAGTTCTTC. It specifies CASRSGQGRDEQFF. Based on the CDR3 plus reference TRBV5-4 and TRBJ2-1, the full variable domain is ETGVTQSPTHLIKTRGQQVTLRCSSQSGHNTVSWYQQALGQGPQFIFQYYREEENGRGNFPPRFSGLQFPNYSSELNVNALELDDSALYLCASRSGQGRDEQFFGPGTRLTVL.